The 31 T cell receptor beta chains in this list originate from one sample, sequenced in a study of T cell changes during pregnancy in multiple sclerosis (dated by TCRdb to the late 2010s). Library generation was performed with the immunoSEQ multiplex PCR assay. TCRdb provides this immuneACCESS table in a form limited to in-frame rearrangements. Some clones are lacking; in checked studies, under half of them reflect an unresolved V gene, and why the rest are absent is not known. In all, the sample holds tens of thousands of clones, and around 92% of those were seen once. The top ten constitute roughly 2.8% of the sample. Sequenced here: peripheral blood, sampled in the third trimester of pregnancy. The receptor set was obtained from a female donor in good health, enrolled as a control in a pregnancy study.

The V and J genes are TRBV4-1 and TRBJ2-1; D perhaps matches TRBD1 (6 bases). CDR1 is MGHRA and CDR2 is YSYEKL in the germline V gene. The V end lost 0 bases, the J end lost 1 base, and 13 bases lay between the germline ends. CDR3 length equals 17 residues. CDR3 DNA sequence: TGCGCCAGCAGCCAAGAACCAATGGGGGCTTCCTACAATGAGCAGTTCTTC. Its protein product is CASSQEPMGASYNEQFF.

The chain is built from TRBV27 and TRBJ1-2; tentatively, D is TRBD1 (5 bases). The CDR3 spans 15 residues. Germline CDR1 MNHEY, CDR2 SMNVEV (reference sequence). Trimming stripped 2 bases from V and 4 bases from J, with 14 bases between. The CDR3 loop reads CASSLIKGNGYGYTF. In nucleotides, the CDR3 is TGTGCCAGCAGTTTAATCAAGGGGAATGGCTATGGCTACACCTTC.

The genes are TRBV4-1 and TRBJ2-7; a possible D gene is TRBD1 (6 bases). Germline-derived CDR1 and CDR2 are MGHRA and YSYEKL. This CDR3 has 15 amino acids. Trimming stripped 4 bases from V and 5 bases from J, with 18 bases between. The CDR3 coding sequence is TGCGCCAGCAGCCCTAACCCGGACAGCCTCCACGAGCAGTACTTC. It codes for CASSPNPDSLHEQYF.

CDR3 sequence reads: CASSLALLRGRNEKLFF. The DNA for the CDR3 is TGTGCCAGCAGCTTGGCCCTCCTTCGGGGTCGAAATGAAAAACTGTTTTTT. The chain has TRBV5-6 and TRBJ1-4; D remains ambiguous. The CDR3 loop spans 17 amino acids. Trimming removed 0 bases at V and 5 bases at J, with 17 bases between. In germline, CDR1 is SGHDT, CDR2 YYEEEE.

The rearrangement links TRBV10-1 to TRBJ2-2; tentative D call: TRBD1 (5 bases). V was shortened by 5 bases and J by 3 bases, with 19 bases between the two germline ends. Looked up from germline, CDR1 is WNHNN and CDR2 is SYGVQD (reference sequence). The CDR3 is 17 amino acids. The CDR3 sequence: CASSLPRMGPDTGELFF. The CDR3 DNA is TGCGCCAGCAGTCTCCCCCGGATGGGGCCCGACACCGGGGAGCTGTTTTTT.

V gene TRBV2 combines with J gene TRBJ2-5; D possibly corresponds to TRBD2 (6 bases). V gave up 3 bases and J gave up 5 bases, with 10 bases separating them. This CDR3 region has 13 residues. Germline assignment: CDR1 SNHLY and CDR2 FYNNEI. In nucleotides, the CDR3 is TGTGCCAGCAGTGAGGGACTGGAGGAGACCCAGTACTTC. This codes for CASSEGLEETQYF.

CDR3 protein: CASSLNLPGLTEAFF. The CDR3 region has the DNA TGTGCCAGCAGCTTAAATCTTCCAGGGCTAACTGAAGCTTTCTTT. The V and J genes are TRBV7-3 and TRBJ1-1, with a possible D match to TRBD1 (5 bases). V dropped 1 base and J dropped 5 bases, with 14 bases sitting between them. CDR1 SGHTA and CDR2 FQGTGA come from the germline V gene. This CDR3 region has 15 residues.

The gene calls are TRBV4-1 and TRBJ2-4; 7 positions agree with TRBD1. Per germline, CDR1 MGHRA and CDR2 YSYEKL. With 1 base clipped from V and 9 bases from J, the junction kept 15 bases outside the gene matches. This CDR3 spans 17 amino acids. CDR3 coding DNA: TGCGCCAGCAGCCAAGGTGTCAGGGGGAACGATAGGGGCATTCAGTACTTC. Protein: CASSQGVRGNDRGIQYF.

The V and J genes are TRBV7-2 and TRBJ1-2; D is unresolved. Germline lookup yields CDR1 SGHTA and CDR2 FQGNSA. The ends were cut back, 1 base at V and 2 bases at J, with 5 bases in the middle. The CDR3 spans 13 residues. In DNA, the CDR3 is TGTGCCAGCAGCTTAGTCCAGAACTATGGCTACACCTTC. It encodes CASSLVQNYGYTF.

This chain links TRBV29-1 with TRBJ1-1; D ambiguous. This CDR3 region has 12 residues. Trimming pared 7 bases from V and 1 base from J, leaving 10 bases between. Germline loops: CDR1 SQVTM, CDR2 ANQGSEA. CDR3 nucleotide sequence: TGCAGCGCTGTCTACCCGAACACTGAAGCTTTCTTT. It specifies CSAVYPNTEAFF. Looking up the rest from reference TRBV29-1 and TRBJ1-1 gives the full variable domain: SAVISQKPSRDICQRGTSLTIQCQVDSQVTMMFWYRQQPGQSLTLIATANQGSEATYESGFVIDKFPISRPNLTFSTLTVSNMSPEDSSIYLCSAVYPNTEAFFGQGTRLTVV.

The chain employs TRBV5-1 and TRBJ1-1; 11 nucleotides line up with TRBD1. This CDR3 has 14 amino acids. Germline CDR1 SGHRS, CDR2 YFSETQ. The ends lost 7 bases at V and 4 bases at J; junction bases unmatched: 6. The CDR3 DNA reads as TGCGCCAGCGGTCCCGGGACAGGGGGCACTGAAGCTTTCTTT. Translation gives CASGPGTGGTEAFF.

A few counts support this clone. The chain carries TRBV15 and TRBJ2-2; 9 positions agree with TRBD1. V lost 4 bases to trimming and J lost 9 bases; unmatched junction nucleotides: 3. Per the germline V gene, CDR1 is LNHNV and CDR2 is YYDKDF (reference sequence). The CDR3 length is 13 residues. CDR3 sequence: CATSIDRGRELFF. In nucleotides, the CDR3 is TGTGCCACCAGCATCGACAGGGGGAGGGAGCTGTTTTTT.

In its sample, this clone was seen a few times. The genes are TRBV7-9 and TRBJ1-6; D is possibly TRBD1 (6 bases). Germline assignment: CDR1 SEHNR and CDR2 FQNEAQ (reference sequence). The CDR3 totals 18 residues. V was shortened by 0 bases and J by 8 bases, with 20 bases between the two germline ends. In DNA form, the CDR3 reads TGTGCCAGCAGCTTAGCTCATTTCGGGACACGCACCGATTCACCCCTCCACTTT. This encodes CASSLAHFGTRTDSPLHF.

The genes are TRBV25-1 and TRBJ2-7; D not resolved. Trimming pared 2 bases from V and 5 bases from J, leaving 7 bases between. This CDR3 contains 12 residues. CDR1 MGHDK and CDR2 SYGVNS come from the germline V gene. DNA for the CDR3: TGTGCCAGCAGTGAAAACGAGAACGAGCAGTACTTC. Translated, it gives CASSENENEQYF.

This clone was counted a single time. The V gene is TRBV28, the J gene TRBJ2-3; TRBD2 matches 13 bases. The V gene's germline CDR1 is MDHEN and CDR2 SYDVKM. This CDR3 comprises 22 residues. Trimming cost V 2 bases and J 5 bases; bases outside gene matches: 22. CDR3 sequence reads: CASSLPQGGGGTSGEERDTQYF. CDR3 in DNA: TGTGCCAGCAGTTTACCACAGGGAGGTGGAGGGACTAGCGGGGAAGAAAGAGATACGCAGTATTTT.

J is TRBJ1-1 and V is TRBV5-4; TRBD1 matches at 7 bases. This CDR3 has 15 amino acids. In germline, CDR1 is SGHNT, CDR2 YYREEE (reference sequence). V lost 0 bases and J lost 4; bases outside the gene matches: 6. DNA for the CDR3: TGTGCCAGCAGCTTGGTAGGGGGCTGGGGCACTGAAGCTTTCTTT. Translating gives CASSLVGGWGTEAFF.

The chain combines TRBV14 with TRBJ2-7; D not certain. This CDR3 comprises 11 residues. Germline CDR1 SGHDN, CDR2 FVKESK. Trimming shortened V by 1 base and J by 9 bases, and 7 bases separated the two germline ends. The CDR3 DNA sequence: TGTGCCAGCAGCCAAGCTACGAGGCAGTACTTC. This codes for CASSQATRQYF.

The rearrangement links TRBV5-4 to TRBJ2-3, with TRBD2 as a possible D gene (6 bases). Germline CDR1 is SGHNT and CDR2 is YYREEE (reference sequence). CDR3 length: 16 residues. Trimming left V 1 base short and J 8 bases short, with 20 bases between. The CDR3 here is CASSLKTGEQGFTQYF. In DNA, the CDR3 is TGTGCCAGCAGCTTGAAAACGGGAGAGCAAGGTTTTACGCAGTATTTT.

V and J are TRBV6-1 and TRBJ2-7; D is perhaps TRBD2 (6 bases). Germline CDR1 reads MNHNS; CDR2 reads SASEGT. This CDR3 comprises 15 residues. V was shortened by 5 bases and J by 0 bases, with 14 bases between the two germline ends. DNA for the CDR3: TGTGCCAGCAGTCCGGGGGTGGGTGCCTCCTACGAGCAGTACTTC. It is translated as CASSPGVGASYEQYF.

J is TRBJ2-7 and V is TRBV7-2; TRBD2 might be the D (5 bases). V was shortened by 5 bases and J by 0 bases, with 11 bases between the two germline ends. This CDR3 contains 14 residues. Germline CDR1 is SGHTA and CDR2 is FQGNSA. The CDR3 here is CASSPRTSSYEQYF. The CDR3 nucleotides are TGTGCCAGCAGCCCGAGGACTTCCTCCTACGAGCAGTACTTC.

The chain is built from TRBV21-1 and TRBJ1-1; the DNA was not compared with TRBD1, the D call given in the table. TRBV21-1 has pseudogene status. The CDR3 has 15 residues. This CDR3 is CASSKVTGMNTEAFF. In DNA form, the CDR3 reads TGTGCCAGCAGCAAAGTTACAGGGATGAACACTGAAGCTTTCTTT.

V is TRBV11-2 and J is TRBJ2-7; 9 bases align to TRBD1. The CDR3 runs to 14 residues. CDR1 is SGHAT, CDR2 FQNNGV, per germline. Losses at the gene ends were 7 bases for V and 6 bases for J; bases not matched to a gene: 10. This CDR3 is CASTQGTGWSEQYF. As DNA, the CDR3 is TGTGCCAGCACCCAAGGGACAGGGTGGAGCGAGCAGTACTTC. The variable domain in full, with the rest retrieved from reference TRBV11-2 and TRBJ2-7, is EAGVAQSPRYKIIEKRQSVAFWCNPISGHATLYWYQQILGQGPKLLIQFQNNGVVDDSQLPKDRFSAERLKGVDSTLKIQPAKLEDSAVYLCASTQGTGWSEQYFGPGTRLTVT.

The rearrangement joins TRBV19 to TRBJ1-4; 7 bases fit TRBD1. V dropped 4 bases and J dropped 4; count of bases not matched to a gene: 9. Germline V lookup: CDR1 LNHDA, CDR2 SQIVND (reference sequence). The CDR3 extends over 16 amino acids. The CDR3 bases are TGTGCCAGTAGTAACCGCCACAGGGGTAATAATGAAAAACTGTTTTTT. It codes for CASSNRHRGNNEKLFF.

CDR3 bases: TGTGCCAGCAGTCCCACAGGGGGGAATCAGCCCCAGCATTTT. Protein product: CASSPTGGNQPQHF. The rearrangement uses TRBV27 and TRBJ1-5; the match to TRBD1 covers 8 bases. Germline V gene data show CDR1 as MNHEY and CDR2 as SMNVEV (reference sequence). J gave up 4 bases and V 5 bases, and 4 bases lay outside the gene matches. CDR3 length: 14 residues.

Only one count was recorded for this clone. This sequence joins TRBV18 and TRBJ2-2; D might be TRBD1 (6 bases). Per germline, CDR1 KGHSH and CDR2 LQKENI. V gave up 2 bases and J gave up 1 base, with 11 bases separating them. The CDR3 has 16 residues. This chain's CDR3 is CASSPTGTLNTGELFF. The CDR3 DNA sequence: TGTGCCAGCTCACCAACCGGGACATTGAACACCGGGGAGCTGTTTTTT. Full variable domain (missing parts from reference TRBV18 and TRBJ2-2): NAGVMQNPRHLVRRRGQEARLRCSPMKGHSHVYWYRQLPEEGLKFMVYLQKENIIDESGMPKERFSAEFPKEGPSILRIQQVVRGDSAAYFCASSPTGTLNTGELFFGEGSRLTVL.

This clone was seen more than once but under ten times. This sequence joins TRBV28 and TRBJ2-7, with a possible D match to TRBD2 (5 bases). From germline, CDR1 is MDHEN and CDR2 SYDVKM. The ends were cut back, 8 bases at V and 6 bases at J, with 11 bases in the middle. There are 11 residues in the CDR3. As DNA, the CDR3 is TGTGCCAGCCGAGGGTATCTCGAGCAGTACTTC. It yields the protein CASRGYLEQYF. The full variable domain, rest sourced from reference TRBV28 and TRBJ2-7, is DVKVTQSSRYLVKRTGEKVFLECVQDMDHENMFWYRQDPGLGLRLIYFSYDVKMKEKGDIPEGYSVSREKKERFSLILESASTNQTSMYLCASRGYLEQYFGPGTRLTVT.

V gene TRBV2 combines with J gene TRBJ1-4, with TRBD1 matching over 7 bases. The CDR3 is 15 amino acids. Germline trimming cut 2 bases from V and 8 bases from J; bases unmatched to any gene: 8. CDR1 is SNHLY and CDR2 is FYNNEI in the germline V gene. The DNA for the CDR3 is TGTGCCAGCAGTGAAATTGGACAGGAATTCGAAAAACTGTTTTTT. This codes for CASSEIGQEFEKLFF.

The gene calls are TRBV5-1 and TRBJ2-4; 10 bases agree with TRBD1. V trimming: 3 bases; J trimming: 3 bases; junction bases outside the gene matches: 6. The CDR3 is 16 residues long. Germline lookup yields CDR1 SGHRS and CDR2 YFSETQ. As DNA, the CDR3 is TGCGCCAGCAGCTCCAGACAGGGGGCTAACAAAAACATTCAGTACTTC. It encodes CASSSRQGANKNIQYF.

The rearrangement joins TRBV28 to TRBJ2-7; TRBD1 matches 7 bases. Germline CDR1 reads MDHEN; CDR2 reads SYDVKM. V trimming: 5 bases; J trimming: 5 bases; junction bases outside the gene matches: 9. The CDR3 contains 14 residues. The CDR3, as DNA: TGTGCCAGCAGTGACCGGGACAGTAGGCACGAGCAGTACTTC. Its translation is CASSDRDSRHEQYF.

This sequence joins TRBV4-1 and TRBJ1-1; possibly TRBD1 for D (6 bases). CDR1 is MGHRA and CDR2 is YSYEKL in the germline V gene. This CDR3 is built from 14 residues. The germline V and J ends were trimmed by 1 base and 5 bases, with 11 bases remaining between them. In DNA, the CDR3 is TGCGCCAGCAGCCAAGGGCAGGGGCCGACTGAAGCTTTCTTT. Translating it yields CASSQGQGPTEAFF.

V gene TRBV28 combines with J gene TRBJ2-1; 16 bases align to TRBD2. Germline V gene lookup returns CDR1 MDHEN and CDR2 SYDVKM. V shed 6 bases, J shed 14 bases, and the junction held 31 bases outside the gene matches. The CDR3 contains 22 residues. This chain's CDR3 is CASRPPPGAVRAAGLAGGPEFF. CDR3 coding DNA: TGTGCCAGCAGGCCACCCCCAGGTGCGGTACGGGCCGCGGGACTAGCGGGAGGGCCGGAGTTCTTC.